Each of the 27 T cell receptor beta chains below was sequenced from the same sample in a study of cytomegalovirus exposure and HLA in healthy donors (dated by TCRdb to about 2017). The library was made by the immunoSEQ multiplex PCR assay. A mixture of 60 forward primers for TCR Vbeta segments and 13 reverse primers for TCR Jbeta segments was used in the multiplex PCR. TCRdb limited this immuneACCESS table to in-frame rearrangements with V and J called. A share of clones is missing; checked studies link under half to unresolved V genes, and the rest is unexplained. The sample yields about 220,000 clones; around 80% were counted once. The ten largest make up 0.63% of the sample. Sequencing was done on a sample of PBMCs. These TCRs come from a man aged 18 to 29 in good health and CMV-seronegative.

The CDR3 DNA reads TGTGCCAGCAGTCGGACTAGCGCTGACTCCTACGAGCAGTACTTC. This sequence encodes CASSRTSADSYEQYF. V is TRBV2 and J is TRBJ2-7; the match to TRBD2 covers 9 bases. Germline loops: CDR1 SNHLY, CDR2 FYNNEI. Trimming took 5 bases from V and 0 from J; bases not matched to a gene: 5. This CDR3 comprises 15 residues.

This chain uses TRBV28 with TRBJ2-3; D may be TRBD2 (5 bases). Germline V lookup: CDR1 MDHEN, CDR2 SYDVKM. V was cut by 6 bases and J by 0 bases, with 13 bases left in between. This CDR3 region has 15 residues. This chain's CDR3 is CASRRVGLSTDTQYF. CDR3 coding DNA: TGTGCCAGCAGGAGGGTGGGCTTAAGCACAGATACGCAGTATTTT.

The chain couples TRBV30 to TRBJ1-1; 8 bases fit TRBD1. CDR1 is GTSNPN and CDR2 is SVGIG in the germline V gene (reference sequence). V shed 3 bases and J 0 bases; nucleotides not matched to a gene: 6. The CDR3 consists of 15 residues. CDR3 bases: TGTGCCTGGAGACAGGACAGGGTCATGAACACTGAAGCTTTCTTT. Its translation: CAWRQDRVMNTEAFF.

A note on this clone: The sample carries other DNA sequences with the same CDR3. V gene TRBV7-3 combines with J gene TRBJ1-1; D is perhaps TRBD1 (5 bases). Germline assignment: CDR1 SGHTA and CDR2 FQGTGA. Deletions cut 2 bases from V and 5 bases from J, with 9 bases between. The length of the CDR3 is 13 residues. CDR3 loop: CASSLQGNTEAFF. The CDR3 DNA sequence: TGTGCCAGCAGCTTACAGGGAAATACTGAAGCTTTCTTT.

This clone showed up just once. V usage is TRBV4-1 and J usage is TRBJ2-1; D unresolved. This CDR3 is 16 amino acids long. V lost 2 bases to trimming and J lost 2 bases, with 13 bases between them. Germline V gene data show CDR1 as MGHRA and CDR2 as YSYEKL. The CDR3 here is CASSQIDLVTYNEQFF. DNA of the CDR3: TGCGCCAGCAGCCAAATCGATTTAGTCACCTACAATGAGCAGTTCTTC.

CDR3 sequence (DNA): TGCGCCAGCAGCTTCAGTTCGGGGAGGACCGGGGAGCTGTTTTTT. Protein product: CASSFSSGRTGELFF. The J gene is TRBJ2-2, the V gene TRBV5-1, with D perhaps TRBD2 (6 bases). The CDR3 is 15 residues long. The germline V and J ends were trimmed by 2 bases and 5 bases, with 13 bases remaining between them. Germline lookup yields CDR1 SGHRS and CDR2 YFSETQ. The full variable domain, with the rest looked up from reference TRBV5-1 and TRBJ2-2, is KAGVTQTPRYLIKTRGQQVTLSCSPISGHRSVSWYQQTPGQGLQFLFEYFSETQRNKGNFPGRFSGRQFSNSRSEMNVSTLELGDSALYLCASSFSSGRTGELFFGEGSRLTVL.

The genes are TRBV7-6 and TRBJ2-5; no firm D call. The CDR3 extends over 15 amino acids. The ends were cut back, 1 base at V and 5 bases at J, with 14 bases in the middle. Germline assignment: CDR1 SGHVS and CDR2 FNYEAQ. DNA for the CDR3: TGTGCCAGCAGCTTAGGCCGTGGAGTGCGGGAGACCCAGTACTTC. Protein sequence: CASSLGRGVRETQYF.

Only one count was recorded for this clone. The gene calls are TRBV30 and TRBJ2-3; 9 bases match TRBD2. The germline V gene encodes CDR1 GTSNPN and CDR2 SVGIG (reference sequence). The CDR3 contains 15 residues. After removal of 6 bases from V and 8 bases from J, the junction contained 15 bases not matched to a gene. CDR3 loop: CACQREARRESTQYF. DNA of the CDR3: TGTGCCTGCCAGCGGGAGGCCCGCAGAGAAAGTACGCAGTATTTT. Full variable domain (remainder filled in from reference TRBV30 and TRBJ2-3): SQTIHQWPATLVQPVGSPLSLECTVEGTSNPNLYWYRQAAGRGLQLLFYSVGIGQISSEVPQNLSASRPQDRQFILSSKKLLLSDSGFYLCACQREARRESTQYFGPGTRLTVL.

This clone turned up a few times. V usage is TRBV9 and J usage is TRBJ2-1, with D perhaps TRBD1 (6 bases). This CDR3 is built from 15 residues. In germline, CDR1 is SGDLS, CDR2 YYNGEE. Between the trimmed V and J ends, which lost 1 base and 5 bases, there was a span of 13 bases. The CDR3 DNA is TGTGCCAGCAGCGTACTCGGACAGAATAACAATGAGCAGTTCTTC. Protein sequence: CASSVLGQNNNEQFF.

Here the CDR3 DNA reads TGCGCCAGCAGTCCTAGCGGGAGCCCCGGGTCAGATACGCAGTATTTT. Its protein product is CASSPSGSPGSDTQYF. The chain couples TRBV5-1 to TRBJ2-3; TRBD2 matches at 10 bases. This CDR3 region has 16 residues. CDR1 SGHRS and CDR2 YFSETQ come from the germline V gene. Trimming cost V 5 bases and J 4 bases; bases outside gene matches: 10.

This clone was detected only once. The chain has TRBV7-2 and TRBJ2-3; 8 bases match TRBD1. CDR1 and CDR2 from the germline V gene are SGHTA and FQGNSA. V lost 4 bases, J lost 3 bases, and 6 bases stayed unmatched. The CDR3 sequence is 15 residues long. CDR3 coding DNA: TGTGCCAGCAGCTCCCCAGGGGGCGGGACAGATACGCAGTATTTT. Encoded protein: CASSSPGGGTDTQYF.

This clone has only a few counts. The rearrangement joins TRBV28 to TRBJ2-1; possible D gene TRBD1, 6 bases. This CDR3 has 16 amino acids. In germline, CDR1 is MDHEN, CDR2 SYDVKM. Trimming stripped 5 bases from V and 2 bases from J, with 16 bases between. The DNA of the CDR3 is TGTGCCAGCAGTGTCACTCAGGGGACCCCCTACAATGAGCAGTTCTTC. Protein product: CASSVTQGTPYNEQFF. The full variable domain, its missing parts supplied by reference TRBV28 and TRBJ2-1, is DVKVTQSSRYLVKRTGEKVFLECVQDMDHENMFWYRQDPGLGLRLIYFSYDVKMKEKGDIPEGYSVSREKKERFSLILESASTNQTSMYLCASSVTQGTPYNEQFFGPGTRLTVL.

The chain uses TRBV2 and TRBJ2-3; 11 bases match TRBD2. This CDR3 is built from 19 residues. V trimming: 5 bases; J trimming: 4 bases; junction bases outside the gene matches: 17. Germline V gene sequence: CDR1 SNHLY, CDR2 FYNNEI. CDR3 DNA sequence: TGTGCCAGCAGTCGGGACCGTTCGGCTAGCGGGAGGTATGCAGATACGCAGTATTTT. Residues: CASSRDRSASGRYADTQYF.

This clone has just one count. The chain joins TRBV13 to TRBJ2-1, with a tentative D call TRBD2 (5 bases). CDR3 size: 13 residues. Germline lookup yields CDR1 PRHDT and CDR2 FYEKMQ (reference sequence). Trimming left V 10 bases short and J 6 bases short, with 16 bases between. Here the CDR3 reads CATTSGEGNEQFF. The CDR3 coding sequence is TGTGCCACCACAAGCGGAGAGGGCAATGAGCAGTTCTTC.

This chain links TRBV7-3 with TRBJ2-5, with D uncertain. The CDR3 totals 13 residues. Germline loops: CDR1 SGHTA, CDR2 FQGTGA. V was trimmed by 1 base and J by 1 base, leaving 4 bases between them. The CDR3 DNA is TGTGCCAGCAGCTTAAGTAGCCAAGAGACCCAGTACTTC. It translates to CASSLSSQETQYF.

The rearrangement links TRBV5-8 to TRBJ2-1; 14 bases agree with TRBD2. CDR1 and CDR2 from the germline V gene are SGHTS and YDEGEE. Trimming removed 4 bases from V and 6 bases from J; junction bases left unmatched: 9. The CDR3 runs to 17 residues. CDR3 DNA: TGTGCCAGCAGCCCTCAAATAGGACTAGCGGGAGGCAATGAGCAGTTCTTC. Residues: CASSPQIGLAGGNEQFF.

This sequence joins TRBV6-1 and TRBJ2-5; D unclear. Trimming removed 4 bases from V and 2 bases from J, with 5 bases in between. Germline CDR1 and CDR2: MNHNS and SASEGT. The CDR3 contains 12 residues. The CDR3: CASSVNQETQYF. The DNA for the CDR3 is TGTGCCAGCAGTGTCAATCAAGAGACCCAGTACTTC.

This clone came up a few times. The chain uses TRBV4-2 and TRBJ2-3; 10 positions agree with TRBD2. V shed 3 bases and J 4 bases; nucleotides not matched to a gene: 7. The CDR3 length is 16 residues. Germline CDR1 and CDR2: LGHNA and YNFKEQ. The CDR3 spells CASSHSLAGGSDTQYF. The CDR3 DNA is TGTGCCAGCAGCCACTCCTTAGCGGGAGGTTCAGATACGCAGTATTTT.

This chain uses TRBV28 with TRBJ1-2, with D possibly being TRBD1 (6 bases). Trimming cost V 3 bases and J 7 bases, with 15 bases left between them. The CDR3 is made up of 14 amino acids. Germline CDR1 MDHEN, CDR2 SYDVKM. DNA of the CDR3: TGTGCCAGCAGTTTCGGAGGGGGGGCGCCTGGCTACACCTTC. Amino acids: CASSFGGGAPGYTF.

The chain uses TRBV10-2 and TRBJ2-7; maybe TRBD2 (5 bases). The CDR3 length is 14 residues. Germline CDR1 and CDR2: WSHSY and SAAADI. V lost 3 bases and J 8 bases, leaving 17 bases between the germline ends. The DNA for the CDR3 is TGCGCCAGCAGTGATCTCCTGTACGGACTCCAGCAGTACTTC. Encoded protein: CASSDLLYGLQQYF.

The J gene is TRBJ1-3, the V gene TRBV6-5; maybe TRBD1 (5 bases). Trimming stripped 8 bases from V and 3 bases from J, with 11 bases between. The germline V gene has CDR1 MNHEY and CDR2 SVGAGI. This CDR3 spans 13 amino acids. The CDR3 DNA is TGTGCCAGCGCCCAGGGCTATGGAAACACCATATATTTT. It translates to CASAQGYGNTIYF.

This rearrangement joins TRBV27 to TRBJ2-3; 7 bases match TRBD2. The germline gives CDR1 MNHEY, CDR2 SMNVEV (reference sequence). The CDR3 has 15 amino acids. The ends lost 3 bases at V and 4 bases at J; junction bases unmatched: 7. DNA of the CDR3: TGTGCCAGCAGTTTGTTCGCAGGGAGGGCAGATACGCAGTATTTT. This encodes CASSLFAGRADTQYF.

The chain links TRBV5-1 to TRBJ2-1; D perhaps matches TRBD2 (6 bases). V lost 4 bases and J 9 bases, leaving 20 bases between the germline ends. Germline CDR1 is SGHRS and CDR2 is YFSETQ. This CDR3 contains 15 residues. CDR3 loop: CASSPRTADGGEQFF. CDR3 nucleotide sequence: TGCGCCAGCAGCCCTCGGACGGCCGACGGGGGTGAGCAGTTCTTC. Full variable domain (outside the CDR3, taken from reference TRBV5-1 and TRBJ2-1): KAGVTQTPRYLIKTRGQQVTLSCSPISGHRSVSWYQQTPGQGLQFLFEYFSETQRNKGNFPGRFSGRQFSNSRSEMNVSTLELGDSALYLCASSPRTADGGEQFFGPGTRLTVL.

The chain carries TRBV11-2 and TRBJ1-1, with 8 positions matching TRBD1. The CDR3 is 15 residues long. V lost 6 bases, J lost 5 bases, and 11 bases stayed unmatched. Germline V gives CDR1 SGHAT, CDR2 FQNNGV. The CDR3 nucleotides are TGTGCCAGCAGTTTTGTAACAGGGGGAGTAACTGAAGCTTTCTTT. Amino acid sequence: CASSFVTGGVTEAFF. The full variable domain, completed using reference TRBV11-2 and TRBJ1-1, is EAGVAQSPRYKIIEKRQSVAFWCNPISGHATLYWYQQILGQGPKLLIQFQNNGVVDDSQLPKDRFSAERLKGVDSTLKIQPAKLEDSAVYLCASSFVTGGVTEAFFGQGTRLTVV.

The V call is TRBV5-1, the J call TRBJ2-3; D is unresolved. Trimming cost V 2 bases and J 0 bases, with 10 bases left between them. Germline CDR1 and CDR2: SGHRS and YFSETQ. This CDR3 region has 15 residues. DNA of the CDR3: TGCGCCAGCAGCTTCTTCGAGACAAGCACAGATACGCAGTATTTT. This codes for CASSFFETSTDTQYF.

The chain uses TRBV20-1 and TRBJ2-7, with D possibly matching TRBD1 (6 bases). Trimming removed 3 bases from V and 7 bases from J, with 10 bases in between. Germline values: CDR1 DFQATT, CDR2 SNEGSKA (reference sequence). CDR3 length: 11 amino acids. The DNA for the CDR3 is TGCAGTGCTAGCATCCAGGGGGAGCAGTACTTC. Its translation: CSASIQGEQYF.

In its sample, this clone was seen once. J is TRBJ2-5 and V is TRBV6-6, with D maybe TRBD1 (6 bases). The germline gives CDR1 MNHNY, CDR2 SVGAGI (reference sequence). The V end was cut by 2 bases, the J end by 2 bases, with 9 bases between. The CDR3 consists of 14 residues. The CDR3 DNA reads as TGTGCCAGCAGTTACAGGACAGCTCAAGAGACCCAGTACTTC. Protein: CASSYRTAQETQYF.